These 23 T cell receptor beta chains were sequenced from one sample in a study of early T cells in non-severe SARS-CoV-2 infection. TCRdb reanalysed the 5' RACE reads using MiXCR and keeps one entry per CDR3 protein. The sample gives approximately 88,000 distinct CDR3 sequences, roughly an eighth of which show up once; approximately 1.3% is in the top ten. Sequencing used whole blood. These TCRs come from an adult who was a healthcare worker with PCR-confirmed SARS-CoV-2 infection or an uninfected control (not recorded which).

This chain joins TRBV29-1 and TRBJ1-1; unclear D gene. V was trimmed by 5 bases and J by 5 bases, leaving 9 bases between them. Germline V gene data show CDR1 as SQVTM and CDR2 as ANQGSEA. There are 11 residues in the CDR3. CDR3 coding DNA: TGCAGCGTTTACTCCAGGACTGAAGCTTTCTTT. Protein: CSVYSRTEAFF.

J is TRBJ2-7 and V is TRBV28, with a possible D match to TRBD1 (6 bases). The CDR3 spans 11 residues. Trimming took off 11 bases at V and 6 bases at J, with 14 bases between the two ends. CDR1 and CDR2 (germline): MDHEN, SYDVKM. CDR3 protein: CAGSTGFEQYF. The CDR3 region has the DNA TGTGCCGGATCCACAGGGTTCGAGCAGTACTTC. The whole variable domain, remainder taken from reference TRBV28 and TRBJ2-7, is DVKVTQSSRYLVKRTGEKVFLECVQDMDHENMFWYRQDPGLGLRLIYFSYDVKMKEKGDIPEGYSVSREKKERFSLILESASTNQTSMYLCAGSTGFEQYFGPGTRLTVT.

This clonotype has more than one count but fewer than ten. The CDR3 spells CASSQENGVQETQYF. The CDR3 nucleotides read TGTGCCAGCAGCCAAGAGAACGGGGTCCAAGAGACCCAGTACTTC. The rearrangement joins TRBV14 to TRBJ2-5; D possibly corresponds to TRBD2 (5 bases). The V gene's germline CDR1 is SGHDN and CDR2 FVKESK. V was clipped by 0 bases and J by 1 base, with 9 bases between them. CDR3 length equals 15 residues.

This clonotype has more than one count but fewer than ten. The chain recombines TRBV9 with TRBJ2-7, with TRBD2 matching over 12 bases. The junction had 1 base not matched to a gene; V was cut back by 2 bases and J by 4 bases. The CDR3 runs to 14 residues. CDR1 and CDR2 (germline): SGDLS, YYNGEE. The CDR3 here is CASSVTSGGYEQYF. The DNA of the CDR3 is TGTGCCAGCAGCGTGACTAGCGGGGGTTACGAGCAGTACTTC.

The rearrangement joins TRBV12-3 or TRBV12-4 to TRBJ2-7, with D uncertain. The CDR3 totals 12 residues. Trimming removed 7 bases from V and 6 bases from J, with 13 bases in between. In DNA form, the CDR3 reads TGTGCCAGCACCTCTGCAGGATTCGAGCAGTACTTC. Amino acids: CASTSAGFEQYF.

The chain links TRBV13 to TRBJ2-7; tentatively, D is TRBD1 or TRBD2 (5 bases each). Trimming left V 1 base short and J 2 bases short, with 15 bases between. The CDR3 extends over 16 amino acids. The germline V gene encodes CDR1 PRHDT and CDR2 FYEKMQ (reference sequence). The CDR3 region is CASSLAPGTGPYEQYF. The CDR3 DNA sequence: TGTGCCAGCAGCTTAGCCCCGGGGACGGGCCCCTACGAGCAGTACTTC.

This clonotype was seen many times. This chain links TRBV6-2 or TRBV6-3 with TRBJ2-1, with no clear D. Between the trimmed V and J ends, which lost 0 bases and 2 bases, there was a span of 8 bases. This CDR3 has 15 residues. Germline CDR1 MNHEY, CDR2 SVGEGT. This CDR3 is CASSYSGWPYNEQFF. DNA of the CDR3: TGTGCCAGCAGTTACTCGGGCTGGCCCTACAATGAGCAGTTCTTC.

The CDR3 loop reads CASSKSDGAAWRTQYF. Written as DNA, the CDR3 is TGTGCCAGCAGCAAGAGCGATGGAGCGGCCTGGCGTACGCAGTATTTT. The J gene is TRBJ2-3, the V gene TRBV6-6, with D perhaps matching TRBD2 (5 bases). This CDR3 region has 16 residues. V gave up 6 bases and J gave up 8 bases, with 24 bases separating them. CDR1 and CDR2 from the germline V gene are MNHNY and SVGAGI (reference sequence).

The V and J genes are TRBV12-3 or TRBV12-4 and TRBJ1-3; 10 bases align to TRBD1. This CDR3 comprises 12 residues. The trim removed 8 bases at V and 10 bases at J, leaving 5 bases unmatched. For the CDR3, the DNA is TGTGCCAGCGGGGACAGGGGAATTACCATATATTTT. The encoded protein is CASGDRGITIYF.

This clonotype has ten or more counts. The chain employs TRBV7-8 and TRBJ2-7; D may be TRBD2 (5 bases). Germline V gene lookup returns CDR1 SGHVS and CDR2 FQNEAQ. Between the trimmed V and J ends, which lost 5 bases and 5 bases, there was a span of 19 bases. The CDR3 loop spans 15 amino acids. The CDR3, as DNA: TGTGCCAGCAGCCCCCCCACTAGAGGAATGAACGAGCAGTACTTC. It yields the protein CASSPPTRGMNEQYF.

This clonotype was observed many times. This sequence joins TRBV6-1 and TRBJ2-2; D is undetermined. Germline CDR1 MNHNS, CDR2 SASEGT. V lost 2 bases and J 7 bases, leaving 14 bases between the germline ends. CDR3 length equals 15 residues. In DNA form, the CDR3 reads TGTGCCAGCAGTGAACCCCCCTCCCCAGACGGGGAGCTGTTTTTT. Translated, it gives CASSEPPSPDGELFF.

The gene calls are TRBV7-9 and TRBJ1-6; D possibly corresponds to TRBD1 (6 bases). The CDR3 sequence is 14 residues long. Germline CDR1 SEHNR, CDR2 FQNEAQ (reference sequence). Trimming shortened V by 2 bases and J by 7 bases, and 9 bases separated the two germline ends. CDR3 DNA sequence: TGTGCCAGCAGCTTATCAGGGGAGAATTCACCCCTCCACTTT. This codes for CASSLSGENSPLHF.

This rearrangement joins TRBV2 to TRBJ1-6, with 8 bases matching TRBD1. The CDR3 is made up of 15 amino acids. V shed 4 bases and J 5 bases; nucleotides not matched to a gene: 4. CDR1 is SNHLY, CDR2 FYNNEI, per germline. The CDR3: CASSARTGNNSPLHF. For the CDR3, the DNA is TGTGCCAGCAGTGCGCGGACAGGGAATAATTCACCCCTCCACTTT.

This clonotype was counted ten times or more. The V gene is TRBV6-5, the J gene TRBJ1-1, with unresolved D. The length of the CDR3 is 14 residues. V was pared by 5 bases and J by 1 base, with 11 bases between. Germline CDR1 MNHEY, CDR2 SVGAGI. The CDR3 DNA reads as TGTGCCAGCAGTGGAAGCCTTAGGAACACTGAAGCTTTCTTT. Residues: CASSGSLRNTEAFF.

CDR3 in amino acids: CASSQLGWGTDTQYF. The CDR3 DNA reads TGCGCCAGCAGCCAACTTGGCTGGGGCACAGATACGCAGTATTTT. This chain links TRBV4-3 with TRBJ2-3; no firm D call. CDR3 length equals 15 residues. Per germline, CDR1 LGHNA and CDR2 YSLEER. Trimming removed 2 bases at V and 1 base at J, with 10 bases between.

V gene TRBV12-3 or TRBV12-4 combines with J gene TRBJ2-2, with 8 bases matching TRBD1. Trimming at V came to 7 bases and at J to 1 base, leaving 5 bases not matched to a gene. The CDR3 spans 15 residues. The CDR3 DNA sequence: TGTGCCAGCACCACTGGGACAGGGAACACCGGGGAGCTGTTTTTT. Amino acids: CASTTGTGNTGELFF.

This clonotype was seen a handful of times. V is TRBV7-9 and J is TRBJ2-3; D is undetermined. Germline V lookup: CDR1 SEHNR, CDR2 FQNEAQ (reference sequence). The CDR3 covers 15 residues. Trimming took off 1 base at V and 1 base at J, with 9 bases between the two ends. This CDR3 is CASSLGARGTDTQYF. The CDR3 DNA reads TGTGCCAGCAGCTTAGGGGCTCGGGGCACAGATACGCAGTATTTT.

For the CDR3, the DNA is TGCAGCGTTGGCTCCGGGTCTGAAGCTTTCTTT. This codes for CSVGSGSEAFF. The chain carries TRBV29-1 and TRBJ1-1; no clear D. Per the germline V gene, CDR1 is SQVTM and CDR2 is ANQGSEA. V was pared by 4 bases and J by 6 bases, with 9 bases between. The CDR3 is 11 residues long.

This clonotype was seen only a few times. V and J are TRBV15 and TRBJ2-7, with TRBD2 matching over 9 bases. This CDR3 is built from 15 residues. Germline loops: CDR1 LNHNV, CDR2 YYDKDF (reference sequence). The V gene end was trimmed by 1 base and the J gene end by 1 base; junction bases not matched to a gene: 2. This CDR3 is CATSRASGGSYEQYF. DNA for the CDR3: TGTGCCACCAGCAGAGCCAGCGGGGGGTCCTACGAGCAGTACTTC. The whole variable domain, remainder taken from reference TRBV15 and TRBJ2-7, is DAMVIQNPRYQVTQFGKPVTLSCSQTLNHNVMYWYQQKSSQAPKLLFHYYDKDFNNEADTPDNFQSRRPNTSFCFLDIRSPGLGDTAMYLCATSRASGGSYEQYFGPGTRLTVT.

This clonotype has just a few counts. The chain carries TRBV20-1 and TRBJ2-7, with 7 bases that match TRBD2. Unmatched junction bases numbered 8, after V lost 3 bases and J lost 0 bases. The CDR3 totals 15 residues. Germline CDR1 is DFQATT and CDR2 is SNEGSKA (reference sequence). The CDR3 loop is CSASEASGFSYEQYF. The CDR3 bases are TGCAGTGCTAGTGAGGCTAGCGGTTTCTCCTACGAGCAGTACTTC.

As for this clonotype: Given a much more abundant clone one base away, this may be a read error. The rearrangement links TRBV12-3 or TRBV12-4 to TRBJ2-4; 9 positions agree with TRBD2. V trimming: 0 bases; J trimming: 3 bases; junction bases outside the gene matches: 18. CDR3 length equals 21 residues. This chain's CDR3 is CASSLARGRPSGEVVKNIQYF. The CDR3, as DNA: TGTGCCAGCAGTTTAGCGAGGGGACGCCCTAGCGGGGAGGTAGTCAAAAACATTCAGTACTTC.

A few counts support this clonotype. The CDR3 loop reads CASSLARYEAFF. CDR3 sequence (DNA): TGTGCCAGCAGCTTAGCCCGCTATGAAGCTTTCTTT. This rearrangement joins TRBV7-9 to TRBJ1-1; D gene uncertain. From germline, CDR1 is SEHNR and CDR2 FQNEAQ (reference sequence). The CDR3 contains 12 residues. Trimming shortened V by 0 bases and J by 7 bases, and 6 bases separated the two germline ends.

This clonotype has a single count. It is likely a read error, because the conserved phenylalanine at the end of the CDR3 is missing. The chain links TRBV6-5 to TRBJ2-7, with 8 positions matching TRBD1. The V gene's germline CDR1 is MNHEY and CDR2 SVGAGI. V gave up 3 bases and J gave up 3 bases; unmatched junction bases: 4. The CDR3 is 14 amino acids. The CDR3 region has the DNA TGTGCCAGCAGTTATCGGGACAGGAGCTACGAGCAGTACCTC. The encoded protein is CASSYRDRSYEQYL.